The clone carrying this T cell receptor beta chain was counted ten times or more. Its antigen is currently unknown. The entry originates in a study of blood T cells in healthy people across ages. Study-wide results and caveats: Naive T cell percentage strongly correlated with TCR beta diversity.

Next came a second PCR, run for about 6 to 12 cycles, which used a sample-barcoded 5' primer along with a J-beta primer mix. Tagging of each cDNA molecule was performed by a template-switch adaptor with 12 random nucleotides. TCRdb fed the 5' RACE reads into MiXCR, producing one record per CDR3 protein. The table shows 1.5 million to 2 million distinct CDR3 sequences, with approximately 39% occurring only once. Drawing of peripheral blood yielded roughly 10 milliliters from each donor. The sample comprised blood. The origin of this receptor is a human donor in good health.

This chain's CDR3 is CASSLNRGHYGYTF. The CDR3 DNA reads TGTGCCAGCAGCTTAAACAGGGGGCACTATGGCTACACCTTC. V usage is TRBV7-2 and J usage is TRBJ1-2; 9 nucleotides agree with TRBD1. Germline V gene lookup returns CDR1 SGHTA and CDR2 FQGNSA. Unmatched junction bases numbered 1, after V lost 2 bases and J lost 3 bases. The CDR3 covers 14 residues.